This TCR beta chain was retrieved from a study of regulatory T cells in long-lasting Graves disease. Time point indicated: persistent/refractory GD, antithyroid drugs over 5 years with positive TRAb. The TCR library was prepared using RNA isolated from PBMCs. Note on this clonotype: Its target is unknown.

With iRepertoire HTBI primers and Arm-PCR of CDR3 regions, TCR beta libraries were built. Per the authors' pipeline: Spanning all samples, the identified segments comprised some 66 TRBV and 14 to 15 TRBJ. One entry per CDR3 protein results from TCRdb running MiXCR on the multiplex PCR reads. V and J calls and clone size were set by TCRdb, not the authors. The top ten clones hold less than 9% of a sample with about 470,000 distinct CDR3 sequences, about 22% of them seen once. Study-wide findings and caveats: TCR diversity was lower in persistent than newly diagnosed Graves' disease. The researchers studied only peripheral blood, not thyroid tissue.

This specimen was peripheral blood mononuclear cells (PBMCs), taken when the disease was refractory, from a patient treated with antithyroid drugs. This TCR was sampled from a female donor with Graves disease.

The CDR3 here is CASSQNPGTGAGYTF. For the CDR3, the DNA is TGCGCCAGCAGCCAAAATCCCGGGACAGGGGCCGGCTACACCTTC. V usage is TRBV4-3 and J usage is TRBJ1-2; 10 positions agree with TRBD1. CDR1 and CDR2 (germline): LGHNA, YSLEER. This CDR3 comprises 15 residues. The trim removed 2 bases at V and 8 bases at J, leaving 8 bases unmatched.